These 18 T cell receptor beta chains came from one sample sequenced in a study of human T cells and chemical hapten exposure. Regarding time point: patch test 1, 2 weeks after DPC sensitization. Treatment meaning: therapeutic diphenylcyclopropenone sensitization with weekly scalp DPC. MiXCR, applied by TCRdb to the RACE reads, yields one record per CDR3 protein. The data hold tens of thousands of distinct CDR3 sequences, with about 9% observed a single time. The sample in question was whole blood, obtained in connection with sensitization to the hapten diphenylcyclopropenone (DPC). These receptor sequences come from a middle-aged woman with alopecia areata. Some clones in this sample may be carry-over from other donors' samples.

This clonotype was found many times. The gene calls are TRBV10-3 and TRBJ2-3, with TRBD1 matching 7 bases. The CDR3 loop spans 15 amino acids. CDR1 is ENHRY, CDR2 SYGVKD, per germline. The V gene end was trimmed by 0 bases and the J gene end by 2 bases; junction bases not matched to a gene: 2. Here the CDR3 reads CAISESGQTTDTQYF. The CDR3 DNA is TGTGCCATCAGTGAGTCGGGACAGACCACAGATACGCAGTATTTT.

This clonotype has just a few counts. This sequence joins TRBV6-6 and TRBJ2-7, with TRBD1 matching over 7 bases. CDR3 length: 15 amino acids. The junction had 5 bases not matched to a gene; V was cut back by 0 bases and J by 3 bases. Looked up from germline, CDR1 is MNHNY and CDR2 is SVGAGI (reference sequence). DNA of the CDR3: TGTGCCAGCAGTTACTCGGTTCGACAGGGCTACGAGCAGTACTTC. Translation gives CASSYSVRQGYEQYF.

In its sample, this clonotype was seen many times. The chain couples TRBV30 to TRBJ2-1; D is unclear. Germline lookup yields CDR1 GTSNPN and CDR2 SVGIG (reference sequence). The V and J ends lost 3 bases and 8 bases respectively, with 8 bases between them. This CDR3 has 11 residues. The CDR3 region has the DNA TGTGCCTGGAGCATTCTGGATGAGCAGTTCTTC. Translated: CAWSILDEQFF. Based on the CDR3 plus reference TRBV30 and TRBJ2-1, the full variable domain is SQTIHQWPATLVQPVGSPLSLECTVEGTSNPNLYWYRQAAGRGLQLLFYSVGIGQISSEVPQNLSASRPQDRQFILSSKKLLLSDSGFYLCAWSILDEQFFGPGTRLTVL.

Only a few counts were recorded for this clonotype. V gene TRBV5-6 combines with J gene TRBJ2-1; the D gene is possibly TRBD1 (5 bases). V dropped 4 bases and J dropped 7 bases, with 12 bases sitting between them. This CDR3 has 13 residues. Germline CDR1 and CDR2: SGHDT and YYEEEE. The DNA of the CDR3 is TGTGCCAGCAGCCCCTGGGGCAAGAATGAGCAGTTCTTC. Its translation is CASSPWGKNEQFF.

This clonotype has a handful of counts. This sequence joins TRBV4-3 and TRBJ2-1; TRBD1 or TRBD2 may be the D gene (5 bases each). The CDR3 runs to 17 residues. Germline V CDR1 and CDR2: LGHNA, YSLEER. V was pared by 2 bases and J by 8 bases, with 22 bases between. The CDR3 is CASSQREGLTLGDEQFF. The CDR3 DNA reads TGCGCCAGCAGCCAACGTGAGGGGTTAACGCTTGGCGATGAGCAGTTCTTC.

The sample holds a few counts of this clonotype. This sequence joins TRBV29-1 and TRBJ1-4; unclear D gene. Germline CDR1 SQVTM, CDR2 ANQGSEA. V lost 1 base and J lost 10, with 13 bases in between. The CDR3 loop spans 13 amino acids. The CDR3 loop is CSVEGDRPSKLFF. CDR3 sequence (DNA): TGCAGCGTTGAAGGAGACCGCCCCTCAAAACTGTTTTTT.

This clonotype showed up just a few times. This chain connects TRBV6-2 or TRBV6-3 to TRBJ1-5, with D perhaps TRBD1 (6 bases). The CDR3 is 17 amino acids. Between the trimmed V and J ends, which lost 3 bases and 4 bases, there was a span of 19 bases. The germline V gene has CDR1 MNHEY and CDR2 SVGEGT. The CDR3 region has the DNA TGTGCCAGCAGTTATTCAGAGACGTGGGGGCATAATCAGCCCCAGCATTTT. It translates to CASSYSETWGHNQPQHF.

In its sample, this clonotype was seen a few times. A much larger clone lies one base from this, so it may be a read error. The chain joins TRBV5-8 to TRBJ2-3; no firm D call. CDR3 size: 16 residues. Germline CDR1 reads SGHTS; CDR2 reads YDEGEE. V lost 0 bases and J lost 2, with 13 bases in between. The CDR3 DNA follows: TGTGCCAGCAGCTTGGGGCCAGCTGGAGACACAGATACGCAGTATTTT. This gives the protein CASSLGPAGDTDTQYF.

This clonotype turned up a few times. This sequence joins TRBV20-1 and TRBJ2-7; weak D call: TRBD2 (6 bases). Trimming pared 1 base from V and 2 bases from J, leaving 12 bases between. The CDR3 consists of 14 residues. Germline CDR1 DFQATT, CDR2 SNEGSKA (reference sequence). The CDR3 nucleotides are TGCAGTGCTAGAGTTGGCGGGGACCCCTACGAGCAGTACTTC. This codes for CSARVGGDPYEQYF.

This clonotype was recorded at least ten times. The chain uses TRBV12-2 and TRBJ2-2; the table's D call TRBD1 went unverified against the DNA. TRBV12-2 is designated a pseudogene. This CDR3 spans 13 amino acids. This CDR3 is CASRLPGTGRLFF. CDR3 DNA sequence: TGTGCAAGTCGCTTACCGGGGACAGGACGGCTGTTTTTT.

This clonotype has a count of ten or more. V and J are TRBV7-6 and TRBJ1-4; possibly TRBD1 for D (6 bases). The CDR3 spans 13 residues. The germline CDR1 and CDR2 sequences are SGHVS and FNYEAQ. Trimming removed 5 bases from V and 8 bases from J, with 12 bases in between. CDR3 coding DNA: TGTGCCAGCAGCGGGGGCCTTGGAGAAAAACTGTTTTTT. This codes for CASSGGLGEKLFF.

V gene TRBV2 combines with J gene TRBJ2-1; D not resolved. Per germline, CDR1 SNHLY and CDR2 FYNNEI. V lost 2 bases to trimming and J lost 7 bases, with 15 bases between them. This CDR3 spans 15 amino acids. The CDR3 spells CASSEPGLQMNEQFF. The DNA for the CDR3 is TGTGCCAGCAGTGAACCAGGCCTCCAGATGAATGAGCAGTTCTTC.

This clonotype occurred many times. The CDR3 loop is CASSQTSGTTDTQYF. As DNA, the CDR3 is TGTGCCAGCAGTCAGACTAGCGGAACCACAGATACGCAGTATTTT. This rearrangement joins TRBV6-4 to TRBJ2-3; 9 bases agree with TRBD2. With 5 bases clipped from V and 2 bases from J, the junction kept 5 bases outside the gene matches. The germline gives CDR1 MRHNA, CDR2 SNTAGT. The CDR3 length is 15 residues.

This clonotype has a count of ten or more. This chain uses TRBV4-3 with TRBJ1-3; 10 bases align to TRBD1. V lost 1 base and J lost 0; bases outside the gene matches: 12. Looked up from germline, CDR1 is LGHNA and CDR2 is YSLEER. The CDR3 consists of 20 residues. The CDR3 nucleotides are TGCGCCAGCAGCCAAGGTAGCCTCCGGGGACAGGGGCTCTCTGGAAACACCATATATTTT. It translates to CASSQGSLRGQGLSGNTIYF.

As to this clonotype: It is likely a read error, because the conserved phenylalanine at the end of the CDR3 is missing. CDR3 amino acids: CASSSPGTEETQYI. The CDR3 DNA reads TGTGCCAGCAGCTCTCCGGGGACAGAAGAGACCCAGTACATC. This chain uses TRBV6-2 or TRBV6-3 with TRBJ2-5; 7 positions match TRBD1. The CDR3 runs 14 residues. V shed 6 bases, J shed 3 bases, and the junction held 7 bases outside the gene matches. Looked up from germline, CDR1 is MNHEY and CDR2 is SVGEGT.

In this sample, this clonotype turned up many times. The chain combines TRBV18 with TRBJ2-2; D unclear. This CDR3 spans 14 amino acids. Trimming cost V 0 bases and J 7 bases, with 9 bases left between them. Germline assignment: CDR1 KGHSH and CDR2 LQKENI. The CDR3: CASSPPLPGGELFF. For the CDR3, the DNA is TGTGCCAGCTCACCACCCCTGCCCGGCGGGGAGCTGTTTTTT.

V gene TRBV7-9 combines with J gene TRBJ2-5; 13 positions match TRBD2. This CDR3 region has 15 residues. V lost 3 bases, J lost 4 bases, and 2 bases stayed unmatched. CDR1 and CDR2 from the germline V gene are SEHNR and FQNEAQ (reference sequence). CDR3 sequence: CASSLGTSGIETQYF. CDR3 bases: TGTGCCAGCAGCTTGGGGACTAGCGGGATAGAGACCCAGTACTTC. The variable domain in full, with the rest retrieved from reference TRBV7-9 and TRBJ2-5, is DTGVSQNPRHKITKRGQNVTFRCDPISEHNRLYWYRQTLGQGPEFLTYFQNEAQLEKSRLLSDRFSAERPKGSFSTLEIQRTEQGDSAMYLCASSLGTSGIETQYFGPGTRLLVL.

This clonotype was seen many times. The chain combines TRBV6-2 or TRBV6-3 with TRBJ1-1; 10 nucleotides agree with TRBD1. V lost 1 base, J lost 5 bases, and 7 bases stayed unmatched. Germline V lookup: CDR1 MNHEY, CDR2 SVGEGT. This CDR3 region has 16 residues. CDR3 region: CASSYYGTGVRTEAFF. The CDR3 nucleotides read TGTGCCAGCAGTTACTATGGGACAGGGGTACGGACTGAAGCTTTCTTT.